This is a list of T cell receptor beta chains from one sample in a study of T cell responses to AZD1222 COVID-19 vaccine. Here immunoSEQ multiplex PCR was the method, and the copy in TCRdb shows in-frame clones only, minus some. In the table there are about 78,000 clones, roughly 87% of which are singletons. This material consisted of peripheral blood, taken on day 0 of MenACWY control vaccination. Source of these receptors: an adult in good health. The CDR3 runs from the conserved cysteine through the conserved F or W. Each record gives: V gene, J gene, CDR3 protein.

V gene: TRBV5-4
J gene: TRBJ2-3
CDR3 protein: CASSLIGGTTDTQYF

V gene: TRBV9
J gene: TRBJ1-3
CDR3 protein: CASSVQRSGNTIYF

V gene: TRBV29-1
J gene: TRBJ1-5
CDR3 protein: CSVVLQREGAQPQHF

V gene: TRBV11-2
J gene: TRBJ1-1
CDR3 protein: CASSLVSGEAFF

V gene: TRBV7-8
J gene: TRBJ1-3
CDR3 protein: CASSLGFGGGSGNTIYF

V gene: TRBV7-9
J gene: TRBJ2-5
CDR3 protein: CASSLDRVETQYF

V gene: TRBV15
J gene: TRBJ1-5
CDR3 protein: CATSRDRYNQPQHF

V gene: TRBV5-5
J gene: TRBJ1-5
CDR3 protein: CASSVLAPGQPQHF

V gene: TRBV5-1
J gene: TRBJ2-3
CDR3 protein: CASSPGTSGARPDTQYF

V gene: TRBV5-1
J gene: TRBJ2-1
CDR3 protein: CASSGHNEQFF

V gene: TRBV7-2
J gene: TRBJ1-5
CDR3 protein: CASSLGGDGTQHF

V gene: TRBV7-6
J gene: TRBJ1-1
CDR3 protein: CASSLGTANTEAFF